Presented here are 22 T cell receptor beta chains from one specimen sequenced in a study of identifying expanded T cells in peripheral blood (dated 2019 in TCRdb). Library prep was done by the immunoSEQ multiplex PCR assay. TCRdb took over this immuneACCESS table, retaining in-frame rearrangements with V and J assigned. Such tables are incomplete; in checked studies, under half of the missing clones stem from an unresolved V gene, and the remainder is unexplained. The sample data list tens of thousands of clones, and 84% of these were observed just once. Together, the top ten hold 15% to 20% of the sample. The specimen was blood. The receptor source for this set is a person aged 18 to 75 in good health.

This clone was recorded only once. CDR3 DNA sequence: TGTGCCAGCAGTTTATTCGCGGGAGCCTACAATGAGCAGTTCTTC. Translation gives CASSLFAGAYNEQFF. The chain joins TRBV28 to TRBJ2-1; TRBD2 matches 7 bases. This CDR3 has 15 amino acids. The germline gives CDR1 MDHEN, CDR2 SYDVKM. The ends lost 1 base at V and 2 bases at J; junction bases unmatched: 2.

This clone was seen a handful of times. The identical CDR3 is also encoded by other nucleotide sequences in the sample. Here the CDR3 reads CASSVVANSYEQYF. The CDR3 bases are TGTGCCAGCAGCGTAGTTGCCAACTCCTACGAGCAGTACTTC. The rearrangement links TRBV9 to TRBJ2-7; D gene unclear. CDR3 size: 14 residues. Germline CDR1 is SGDLS and CDR2 is YYNGEE. V lost 0 bases to trimming and J lost 0 bases, with 7 bases between them.

This chain links TRBV7-9 with TRBJ2-7; 8 nucleotides agree with TRBD1. The CDR3 runs to 13 residues. Germline-derived CDR1 and CDR2 are SEHNR and FQNEAQ (reference sequence). V was clipped by 1 base and J by 10 bases; unmatched bases: 6. CDR3 sequence: CASSLGPGGVQYF. The DNA of the CDR3 is TGTGCCAGCAGCTTAGGTCCAGGGGGCGTACAGTACTTC.

This clone was detected only once. The V and J genes are TRBV7-8 and TRBJ2-1; D gene uncertain. Trimming removed 0 bases from V and 4 bases from J, with 13 bases in between. CDR1 is SGHVS and CDR2 is FQNEAQ in the germline V gene. There are 16 residues in the CDR3. The CDR3 loop is CASSLAGSTTYNEQFF. DNA of the CDR3: TGTGCCAGCAGCTTAGCTGGCAGCACTACTTACAATGAGCAGTTCTTC.

The chain combines TRBV11-2 with TRBJ2-7; TRBD1 aligns across 12 bases. Looked up from germline, CDR1 is SGHAT and CDR2 is FQNNGV. V lost 4 bases and J lost 6; bases outside the gene matches: 10. This CDR3 is built from 16 residues. The CDR3 sequence: CASSSKPGQGAGEQYF. The CDR3 DNA follows: TGTGCCAGCAGCTCAAAACCGGGACAGGGGGCGGGCGAGCAGTACTTC.

V is TRBV11-2 and J is TRBJ1-4; D is possibly TRBD1 (5 bases). The V end was cut by 5 bases, the J end by 4 bases, with 11 bases between. Germline-derived CDR1 and CDR2 are SGHAT and FQNNGV. The CDR3 length is 14 residues. CDR3 nucleotide sequence: TGTGCCAGCAGCCCGGGACCCAATAATGAAAAACTGTTTTTT. Translating gives CASSPGPNNEKLFF.

The CDR3: CASSPKTGYNEQFF. CDR3 in DNA: TGTGCCAGCAGCCCAAAGACAGGATACAATGAGCAGTTCTTC. This chain uses TRBV7-6 with TRBJ2-1, with a tentative D call TRBD1 (6 bases). Germline V gives CDR1 SGHVS, CDR2 FNYEAQ. The CDR3 spans 14 residues. The V gene lost 5 bases and the J gene lost 4 bases, with 12 bases spanning the gap.

This clone qualifies as medium-sized (0.01 to 0.1%). This chain connects TRBV28 to TRBJ1-3; D might be TRBD1 (5 bases). The V gene lost 6 bases and the J gene lost 1 base, with 10 bases spanning the gap. The germline V gene has CDR1 MDHEN and CDR2 SYDVKM. This CDR3 has 14 residues. The CDR3 region has the DNA TGTGCCAGCAGCCCGGGGGTTTCTGGAAACACCATATATTTT. Amino acid sequence: CASSPGVSGNTIYF.

J is TRBJ2-2 and V is TRBV5-1; no definite D call. Trimming cost V 7 bases and J 1 base, with 17 bases left between them. CDR3 length: 16 residues. Germline V gene lookup returns CDR1 SGHRS and CDR2 YFSETQ. CDR3 in amino acids: CASGIGISGNTGELFF. Here the CDR3 DNA reads TGCGCCAGCGGAATTGGAATATCTGGGAACACCGGGGAGCTGTTTTTT.

V and J are TRBV7-9 and TRBJ2-5; 9 bases agree with TRBD2. V shed 1 base and J 1 base; nucleotides not matched to a gene: 1. Germline assignment: CDR1 SEHNR and CDR2 FQNEAQ (reference sequence). CDR3 size: 15 residues. CDR3 sequence (DNA): TGTGCCAGCAGCTTAGTAGCGGGAGTCCAAGAGACCCAGTACTTC. Translated, it gives CASSLVAGVQETQYF.

The J gene is TRBJ2-7, the V gene TRBV10-3; TRBD1 might be the D (6 bases). This CDR3 is built from 14 residues. Germline lookup yields CDR1 ENHRY and CDR2 SYGVKD. V lost 6 bases and J lost 0, with 12 bases in between. This CDR3 is CAISQTGTSYEQYF. CDR3 nucleotide sequence: TGTGCCATCAGCCAGACAGGTACCTCCTACGAGCAGTACTTC.

The chain joins TRBV2 to TRBJ2-3, with D tentatively TRBD2 (6 bases). CDR3 length equals 13 residues. Germline CDR1 and CDR2: SNHLY and FYNNEI. The V and J ends lost 10 bases and 2 bases respectively, with 13 bases between them. Here the CDR3 DNA reads TGTGCCACAAAGCGGGTCTTCACAGATACGCAGTATTTT. Translated, it gives CATKRVFTDTQYF.

The chain is built from TRBV7-6 and TRBJ2-2, with D possibly being TRBD2 (6 bases). Germline assignment: CDR1 SGHVS and CDR2 FNYEAQ. V dropped 3 bases and J dropped 2 bases, with 7 bases sitting between them. The CDR3 contains 14 residues. CDR3 nucleotides: TGTGCCAGCAGCTTTGCGGGAAACACCGGGGAGCTGTTTTTT. Translated: CASSFAGNTGELFF.

This chain uses TRBV6-4 with TRBJ2-4; 9 bases map to TRBD1. CDR1 is MRHNA and CDR2 is SNTAGT in the germline V gene. The CDR3 spans 14 residues. V was clipped by 8 bases and J by 6 bases; unmatched bases: 8. The CDR3 here is CASAPGTGSNIQYF. The CDR3 DNA reads TGTGCCAGCGCCCCCGGGACAGGGTCAAACATTCAGTACTTC.

This clone appeared once. V gene TRBV5-1 combines with J gene TRBJ2-7; D possibly corresponds to TRBD1 (6 bases). The CDR3 spans 14 residues. V was clipped by 1 base and J by 6 bases, with 14 bases between them. CDR1 and CDR2 from the germline V gene are SGHRS and YFSETQ. The CDR3 sequence: CASSLLTGSSEQYF. The CDR3 region has the DNA TGCGCCAGCAGCTTGCTGACAGGATCAAGCGAGCAGTACTTC.

The chain is built from TRBV9 and TRBJ2-7; 7 positions match TRBD1. CDR1 SGDLS and CDR2 YYNGEE come from the germline V gene. The junction had 13 bases not matched to a gene; V was cut back by 4 bases and J by 0 bases. The CDR3 contains 17 residues. CDR3 nucleotide sequence: TGTGCCAGCAGCCCACCCACAGAGACAGGGAGCTCCTACGAGCAGTACTTC. As protein: CASSPPTETGSSYEQYF.

The CDR3: CASSLLFAGEDEKLFF. The CDR3 nucleotides read TGTGCCAGCAGTTTATTGTTTGCAGGGGAGGATGAAAAACTGTTTTTT. The chain has TRBV28 and TRBJ1-4; D is perhaps TRBD1 (6 bases). Germline CDR1 MDHEN, CDR2 SYDVKM. V was pared by 1 base and J by 6 bases, with 15 bases between. This CDR3 comprises 16 residues.

This clone was recorded only once. This chain joins TRBV6-6 and TRBJ2-1; TRBD2 matches at 7 bases. From germline, CDR1 is MNHNY and CDR2 SVGAGI (reference sequence). Trimming removed 5 bases from V and 15 bases from J; junction bases left unmatched: 22. CDR3 length: 16 residues. Written as DNA, the CDR3 is TGTGCCAGCAGTCCTAGCGGTGGGCTAGCGCGGGCAGGGTGGTTCTTC. Its translation is CASSPSGGLARAGWFF.

The V call is TRBV11-2, the J call TRBJ2-5; the D gene is possibly TRBD2 (6 bases). Germline-derived CDR1 and CDR2 are SGHAT and FQNNGV. The V end lost 1 base, the J end lost 5 bases, and 17 bases lay between the germline ends. This CDR3 contains 16 residues. CDR3 sequence: CASSLVEGLIGETQYF. The CDR3 DNA follows: TGTGCCAGCAGCTTAGTGGAGGGATTGATTGGGGAGACCCAGTACTTC.

This clone was seen a few times. This sequence joins TRBV5-1 and TRBJ2-3; 7 positions agree with TRBD2. This CDR3 has 16 residues. J gave up 4 bases and V 5 bases, and 13 bases lay outside the gene matches. Germline loops: CDR1 SGHRS, CDR2 YFSETQ. This chain's CDR3 is CASRVRKGGPSDTQYF. The CDR3 nucleotides are TGCGCCAGCAGGGTCAGGAAGGGAGGGCCATCAGATACGCAGTATTTT.

This chain joins TRBV28 and TRBJ1-4, with 8 positions matching TRBD1. V shed 6 bases, J shed 4 bases, and the junction held 4 bases outside the gene matches. Germline CDR1 MDHEN, CDR2 SYDVKM. The CDR3 consists of 14 residues. CDR3 nucleotides: TGTGCCAGCAGGCCAACAGGGGGTAATGAAAAACTGTTTTTT. The encoded protein is CASRPTGGNEKLFF.

As to this clone: Other DNA sequences in this sample translate to the same CDR3. V usage is TRBV27 and J usage is TRBJ2-7, with 12 positions matching TRBD2. Per the germline V gene, CDR1 is MNHEY and CDR2 is SMNVEV (reference sequence). This CDR3 spans 15 amino acids. V shed 5 bases, J shed 3 bases, and the junction held 5 bases outside the gene matches. CDR3 coding DNA: TGTGCCAGCAGTCGCCGACTAGCGGGGGACTACGAGCAGTACTTC. This codes for CASSRRLAGDYEQYF.